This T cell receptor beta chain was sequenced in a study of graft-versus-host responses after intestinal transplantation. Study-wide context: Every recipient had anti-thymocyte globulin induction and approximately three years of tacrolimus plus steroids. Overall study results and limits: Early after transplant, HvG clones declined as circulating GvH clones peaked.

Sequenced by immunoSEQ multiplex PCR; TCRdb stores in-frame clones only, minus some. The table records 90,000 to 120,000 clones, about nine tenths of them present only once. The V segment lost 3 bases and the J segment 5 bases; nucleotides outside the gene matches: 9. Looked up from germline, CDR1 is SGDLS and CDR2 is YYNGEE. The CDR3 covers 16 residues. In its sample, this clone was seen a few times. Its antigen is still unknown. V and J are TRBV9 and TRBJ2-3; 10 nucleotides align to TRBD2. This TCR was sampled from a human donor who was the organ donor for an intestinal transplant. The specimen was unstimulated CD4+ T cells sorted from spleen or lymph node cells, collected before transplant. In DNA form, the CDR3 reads TGTGCCAGCAGCGGAGGTTCGCTAGCGGGAGTAGATACGCAGTATTTT. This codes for CASSGGSLAGVDTQYF. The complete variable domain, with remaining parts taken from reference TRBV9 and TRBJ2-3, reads DSGVTQTPKHLITATGQRVTLRCSPRSGDLSVYWYQQSLDQGLQFLIQYYNGEERAKGNILERFSAQQFPDLHSELNLSSLELGDSALYFCASSGGSLAGVDTQYFGPGTRLTVL.